These T cell receptor beta chains were read from a single sample in a study of shared clonotypes between healthy human individuals. Libraries were prepared by immunoSEQ multiplex PCR; TCRdb keeps only in-frame clonotypes and omits some of them. This table holds over 2 million clones, under 95% found once. Sequences were obtained from naive CD4+ T cells from PBMCs. These receptor sequences come from a man aged 18 to 30 in good health. Some clones in this sample may be carry-over from other donors' samples. Each CDR3 is given with its conserved first and last residue. D genes are given only for firm matches. Clone size is stated in some rows and not others, as once, few, many or a class when expanded.

clone_size: -
d_call: -
j_call: TRBJ1-5
v_call: TRBV6-6
cdr3_length: 13
cdr3_aa: CASRTSGYQPQHF
cdr3_nt: TGTGCCAGCAGGACCTCGGGATACCAGCCCCAGCATTTT

clone_size: -
d_call: -
j_call: TRBJ2-3
v_call: TRBV14
cdr3_length: 15
cdr3_aa: CASSPGSGGPDTQYF
cdr3_nt: TGTGCCAGCAGCCCAGGCTCCGGTGGCCCAGATACGCAGTATTTT

clone_size: -
d_call: -
j_call: TRBJ2-4
v_call: TRBV12-2
cdr3_length: 17
cdr3_aa: CASRPDLEGADKNIQYF
cdr3_nt: TGTGCAAGTCGCCCCGACTTGGAAGGGGCCGACAAAAACATTCAGTACTTC

clone_size: few
d_call: -
j_call: TRBJ1-1
v_call: TRBV27
cdr3_length: 13
cdr3_aa: CASNGRRGVEAFF
cdr3_nt: TGTGCCAGCAACGGTCGGAGGGGGGTCGAAGCTTTCTTT

clone_size: -
d_call: -
j_call: TRBJ1-1
v_call: TRBV27
cdr3_length: 12
cdr3_aa: CASSTQPGGAFF
cdr3_nt: TGTGCCAGCAGTACCCAACCCGGGGGAGCTTTCTTT

clone_size: -
d_call: -
j_call: TRBJ2-3
v_call: TRBV7-2
cdr3_length: 14
cdr3_aa: CASSLGARTDTQYF
cdr3_nt: TGTGCCAGCAGCTTAGGGGCCCGCACAGATACGCAGTATTTT

clone_size: -
d_call: TRBD1
j_call: TRBJ1-1
v_call: TRBV7-2
cdr3_length: 15
cdr3_aa: CASSPRQGQNTEAFF
cdr3_nt: TGTGCCAGCAGCCCCCGACAGGGGCAGAACACTGAAGCTTTCTTT

clone_size: -
d_call: TRBD1
j_call: TRBJ1-1
v_call: TRBV6-1
cdr3_length: 14
cdr3_aa: CASSPPGTENEAFF
cdr3_nt: TGTGCCAGCAGTCCTCCCGGGACAGAAAATGAAGCTTTCTTT

clone_size: -
d_call: -
j_call: TRBJ2-3
v_call: TRBV27
cdr3_length: 12
cdr3_aa: CASSHLADTQYF
cdr3_nt: TGTGCCAGCAGTCATCTAGCAGATACGCAGTATTTT

clone_size: -
d_call: TRBD2
j_call: TRBJ2-7
v_call: TRBV2
cdr3_length: 14
cdr3_aa: CASSPSGRMGEQYF
cdr3_nt: TGTGCCAGCAGCCCTAGCGGGAGGATGGGAGAGCAGTACTTC

clone_size: -
d_call: TRBD2
j_call: TRBJ2-3
v_call: TRBV7-2
cdr3_length: 15
cdr3_aa: CASSLEGTKGDTQYF
cdr3_nt: TGTGCCAGCAGCTTAGAAGGGACTAAGGGAGATACGCAGTATTTT

clone_size: once
d_call: -
j_call: TRBJ2-7
v_call: TRBV7-9
cdr3_length: 13
cdr3_aa: CASSPPEPGEQYF
cdr3_nt: TGTGCCAGCAGCCCGCCCGAACCGGGCGAGCAGTACTTC

clone_size: -
d_call: -
j_call: TRBJ1-5
v_call: TRBV5-4
cdr3_length: 14
cdr3_aa: CASSFWGPNQPQHF
cdr3_nt: TGTGCCAGCAGCTTCTGGGGGCCTAATCAGCCCCAGCATTTT

clone_size: -
d_call: -
j_call: TRBJ1-1
v_call: TRBV18
cdr3_length: 13
cdr3_aa: CASSPPTALEAFF
cdr3_nt: TGTGCCAGCTCACCACCGACAGCGCTTGAAGCTTTCTTT

clone_size: -
d_call: TRBD1
j_call: TRBJ2-1
v_call: TRBV28
cdr3_length: 12
cdr3_aa: CASSLGQGGQFF
cdr3_nt: TGTGCCAGCAGTCTAGGACAGGGAGGGCAGTTCTTC

clone_size: -
d_call: TRBD2
j_call: TRBJ2-3
v_call: TRBV5-1
cdr3_length: 15
cdr3_aa: CASSSLAGRTDTQYF
cdr3_nt: TGCGCCAGCAGCTCTCTAGCGGGACGCACAGATACGCAGTATTTT

clone_size: -
d_call: -
j_call: TRBJ2-2
v_call: TRBV7-3
cdr3_length: 12
cdr3_aa: CASQKGTGELFF
cdr3_nt: TGTGCCAGCCAGAAGGGAACCGGGGAGCTGTTTTTT

clone_size: -
d_call: TRBD1
j_call: TRBJ2-3
v_call: TRBV2
cdr3_length: 14
cdr3_aa: CASIRGRGTDTQYF
cdr3_nt: TGTGCCAGCATCAGGGGGCGGGGCACAGATACGCAGTATTTT

clone_size: once
d_call: -
j_call: TRBJ1-1
v_call: TRBV7-9
cdr3_length: 14
cdr3_aa: CASSPAAFNTEAFF
cdr3_nt: TGTGCCAGCAGCCCGGCGGCTTTTAACACTGAAGCTTTCTTT

clone_size: few
d_call: -
j_call: TRBJ1-1
v_call: TRBV29-1
cdr3_length: 13
cdr3_aa: CSIKIHKNTEAFF
cdr3_nt: TGCAGCATCAAGATACACAAGAACACTGAAGCTTTCTTT

clone_size: -
d_call: TRBD1
j_call: TRBJ2-2
v_call: TRBV6-1
cdr3_length: 15
cdr3_aa: CASIDRGIMAGELFF
cdr3_nt: TGTGCCAGCATTGACAGGGGGATTATGGCCGGGGAGCTGTTTTTT

clone_size: once
d_call: TRBD1
j_call: TRBJ1-4
v_call: TRBV14
cdr3_length: 17
cdr3_aa: CASSPRRQGATNEKLFF
cdr3_nt: TGTGCCAGCAGCCCCCGCAGACAGGGAGCAACTAATGAAAAACTGTTTTTT

clone_size: few
d_call: -
j_call: TRBJ1-5
v_call: TRBV28
cdr3_length: 15
cdr3_aa: CASSSPGGINQPQHF
cdr3_nt: TGTGCCAGCAGTTCCCCGGGGGGGATCAATCAGCCCCAGCATTTT

clone_size: -
d_call: -
j_call: TRBJ2-1
v_call: TRBV5-5
cdr3_length: 15
cdr3_aa: CASTAAGSSYNEQFF
cdr3_nt: TGTGCCAGCACCGCGGCGGGGAGCTCCTACAATGAGCAGTTCTTC

clone_size: -
d_call: TRBD2
j_call: TRBJ2-2
v_call: TRBV28
cdr3_length: 16
cdr3_aa: CASSLIHGRGTGELFF
cdr3_nt: TGTGCCAGCAGTTTAATCCACGGGAGGGGCACCGGGGAGCTGTTTTTT

clone_size: -
d_call: TRBD1
j_call: TRBJ2-7
v_call: TRBV2
cdr3_length: 14
cdr3_aa: CASSESDRGLEQYF
cdr3_nt: TGTGCCAGCAGTGAATCGGACAGGGGGCTTGAGCAGTACTTC

clone_size: -
d_call: -
j_call: TRBJ2-7
v_call: TRBV7-2
cdr3_length: 15
cdr3_aa: CASSLGGLSSYEQYF
cdr3_nt: TGTGCCAGCAGCTTAGGGGGACTCTCTAGCTACGAGCAGTACTTC

clone_size: -
d_call: -
j_call: TRBJ1-1
v_call: TRBV6-1
cdr3_length: 15
cdr3_aa: CASSELGKVNTEAFF
cdr3_nt: TGTGCCAGCAGTGAATTAGGGAAAGTCAACACTGAAGCTTTCTTT

clone_size: -
d_call: -
j_call: TRBJ2-5
v_call: TRBV4-1
cdr3_length: 14
cdr3_aa: CASSRRRSEETQYF
cdr3_nt: TGCGCCAGCAGCCGACGGAGGAGCGAGGAGACCCAGTACTTC

clone_size: -
d_call: -
j_call: TRBJ2-5
v_call: TRBV7-2
cdr3_length: 17
cdr3_aa: CASSLVRRGRRQETQYF
cdr3_nt: TGTGCCAGCAGCTTAGTTAGACGGGGACGACGCCAAGAGACCCAGTACTTC

clone_size: -
d_call: TRBD1
j_call: TRBJ2-2
v_call: TRBV7-3
cdr3_length: 15
cdr3_aa: CASSTTGDNTGELFF
cdr3_nt: TGTGCCAGCAGCACTACAGGGGATAACACCGGGGAGCTGTTTTTT

clone_size: -
d_call: -
j_call: TRBJ2-7
v_call: TRBV28
cdr3_length: 14
cdr3_aa: CASSLIGQAYEQYF
cdr3_nt: TGTGCCAGCAGCTTGATAGGGCAGGCCTACGAGCAGTACTTC

clone_size: once
d_call: TRBD1
j_call: TRBJ2-7
v_call: TRBV27
cdr3_length: 17
cdr3_aa: CASSLPPGQGTGYEQYF
cdr3_nt: TGTGCCAGCAGTTTACCCCCGGGACAGGGGACAGGCTACGAGCAGTACTTC